This T cell receptor (beta chain) was sequenced in a study of control samples from healthy donors and cancer patients. The V segment lost 2 bases and the J segment 6 bases; nucleotides outside the gene matches: 3. Germline V lookup: CDR1 MDHEN, CDR2 SYDVKM. The CDR3 runs 14 residues. Only in-frame clones appear in the TCRdb table, and some are missing; sequencing was by immunoSEQ multiplex PCR. Of about 130,000 clones listed, around nine tenths are singletons. Sequencing was performed on blood. The gene calls are TRBV28 and TRBJ2-1; TRBD1 matches 8 bases. The TCR was taken from a man aged 45-60 years in good health. The CDR3 coding sequence is TGTGCCAGCAGTTTAGGACAGGGAGGCAATGAGCAGTTCTTC. It encodes CASSLGQGGNEQFF.